The rows below give T cell receptor beta chains drawn from one sample of a study of chronic HIV infection and antiretroviral therapy. TCRdb called the 5' RACE reads again in MiXCR, with one record for every CDR3 protein. The sample has approximately 47,000 distinct CDR3 sequences, roughly 19% seen once. The specimen sequenced was peripheral blood. The source is an adult who had HIV and had not received antiretroviral therapy, or was an uninfected healthy control (not recorded which). Both conserved end residues are part of each CDR3. D genes are given only for firm matches. Clone size appears in some rows only: once, few, many, or a class for an expanded clone.

CASQQLPVNTEAFF | TGTGCCAGCCAGCAATTACCGGTGAACACTGAAGCTTTCTTT | TRBJ1-1 | . | few | TRBV28
CASTPDVSSGNTIYF | TGTGCCAGCACCCCGGACGTTAGCTCTGGAAACACCATATATTTT | TRBJ1-3 | . | few | TRBV2
CASSSTRGGTYNEQFF | TGCGCCAGCAGCTCCACCCGCGGCGGAACCTACAATGAGCAGTTCTTC | TRBJ2-1 | . | few | TRBV5-1
CATSDRWTGGLGEQFF | TGTGCCACCAGTGACCGATGGACAGGGGGTTTGGGTGAGCAGTTCTTC | TRBJ2-1 | TRBD1 | . | TRBV24-1
CASSSHLSGANVLTF | TGTGCCAGCAGTTCACACCTCTCTGGGGCCAACGTCCTGACTTTC | TRBJ2-6 | . | . | TRBV28
CSATGGAADSYNEQFF | TGCAGTGCCACGGGTGGCGCGGCGGACTCCTACAATGAGCAGTTCTTC | TRBJ2-1 | . | . | TRBV20-1
CASSLPGEKLPGYTF | TGTGCCAGCAGCCTCCCGGGAGAGAAGCTTCCTGGCTACACCTTC | TRBJ1-2 | . | few | TRBV7-2
CASSQGLVQPQHF | TGCGCCAGCAGCCAAGGCCTGGTCCAGCCCCAGCATTTT | TRBJ1-5 | . | . | TRBV4-1
CASSQFWGQKLKDRDTQYF | TGTGCCAGCAGCCAATTTTGGGGACAGAAGCTAAAAGATAGGGATACGCAGTATTTT | TRBJ2-3 | TRBD1 | . | TRBV3-1
CASSLVGSDTDTQYF | TGTGCCAGCAGCTTAGTGGGAAGCGATACCGATACGCAGTATTTT | TRBJ2-3 | . | . | TRBV7-2
CASSFGGPNTEAFF | TGTGCCAGCAGTTTTGGGGGACCGAACACTGAAGCTTTCTTT | TRBJ1-1 | . | few | TRBV28
CASRRQGIGTEAFF | TGTGCCAGCAGACGTCAGGGAATCGGCACTGAAGCTTTCTTT | TRBJ1-1 | . | few | TRBV2
CASSVGGYTGELFF | TGTGCCAGCAGCGTAGGCGGATACACCGGGGAGCTGTTTTTT | TRBJ2-2 | . | . | TRBV9
CASSPTGSLVYF | TGTGCCAGCAGCCCGACTGGGAGCCTAGTGTACTTC | TRBJ2-5 | . | . | TRBV7-2